This T cell receptor beta chain was found in a study of PD-1 blockade in classical Hodgkin lymphoma (dated by TCRdb to 2020 to 2021). For the study in its entirety: The study used TCR beta sequencing and CyTOF to define a peripheral blood immune signature of response to PD-1 blockade in classical Hodgkin lymphoma.

Genomic DNA was isolated using the Qiagen DNeasy kit from unsorted PBMCs as well as from negatively selected CD4+ and CD8+ fractions. TCR beta CDR3 regions were subjected to amplification by immunoSEQ multiplex PCR with primers that anneal to V and J segments. Amplification bias was minimized using a synthetic immune receptor repertoire, and residual bias was removed computationally after sequencing. Turning to the authors' computational methods: Custom Python scripts were used to quantify repertoire diversity as the Shannon entropy index. Unsorted, CD4+ and CD8+ repertoires were analyzed separately, except for combined analyses in which CD4+ and CD8+ sequences were merged in silico. The immuneACCESS repertoire file appears here via TCRdb, limited to in-frame rearrangements. These files lack a portion of the clones; in checked studies, under half of the deficit traces to unresolved V genes, and the cause of the others is not known. V and J calls and clone size are copied from that table; D and trimming were computed from the DNA. Here the sample has just over 14,000 clones; 91% occur a single time. Of the sample, around 6.2% falls within the top ten clones.

As to this clone: Its target antigen remains unknown. Nothing much larger sits one base from this clone, and base qualities are not available.

The germline V gene yields SGHAT for CDR1 and FQNNGV for CDR2. The CDR3, from cysteine to phenylalanine, totals 12 residues. The CDR3 DNA has 36 bases and is translated from base 1. Between the V and J ends, shortened by 5 bases and 10 bases respectively, the junction contains 12 bases. Broader findings and caveats from the paper: Baseline TCR diversity was reported to be lower in newly diagnosed patients than in healthy donors and to be lower still in relapsed/refractory patients. Only a single clinical trial cohort was studied, and what caused the repertoire differences, possibly disease activity or prior therapy, remained undefined.

The time point label of this sample denotes: newly diagnosed, previously untreated cHL patient sample. Using a Miltenyi CD8+ T cell isolation kit, CD8+ T cells were purified from thawed PBMCs through magnetic negative selection. As a comparison group for the relapsed/refractory trial patients, PBMCs from patients with newly diagnosed, previously untreated classical Hodgkin lymphoma were sequenced. Peripheral blood was collected in 8 mL Vacutainer Cell Preparation Tubes, from which PBMCs were isolated by centrifugation and then cryopreserved. Purified CD4+ and CD8+ fractions were generated only in cases for which an additional PBMC sample was available. Magnetically labelled cells were depleted on LS columns in a quadroMACS separator, and the flow-through was collected as the purified fraction.

Recombination connected TRBV11-2 to TRBJ2-1, with no reliable assignment of the D segment. The TCR comes from a human donor with classical Hodgkin lymphoma. The sequencing sample was made of CD8+ T cells from blood. The DNA sequence is as follows: TGTGCCAGCAGCACTGGGGTCTGGGAGCAGTTCTTC. It encodes CASSTGVWEQFF.